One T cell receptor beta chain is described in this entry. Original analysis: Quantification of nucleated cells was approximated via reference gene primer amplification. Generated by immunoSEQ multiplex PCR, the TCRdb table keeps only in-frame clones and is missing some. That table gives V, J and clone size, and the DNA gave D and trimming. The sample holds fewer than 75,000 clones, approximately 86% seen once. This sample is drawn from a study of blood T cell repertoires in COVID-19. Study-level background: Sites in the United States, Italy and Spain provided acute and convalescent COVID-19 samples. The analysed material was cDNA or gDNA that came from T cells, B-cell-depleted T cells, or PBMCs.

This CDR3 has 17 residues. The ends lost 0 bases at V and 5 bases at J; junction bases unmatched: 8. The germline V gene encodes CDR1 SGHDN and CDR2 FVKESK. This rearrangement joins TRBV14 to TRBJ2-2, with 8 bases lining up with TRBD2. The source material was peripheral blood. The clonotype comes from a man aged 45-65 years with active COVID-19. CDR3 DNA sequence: TGTGCCAGCAGCCAAGATTGGTGGGCTAGCGGGACCGGGGAGCTGTTTTTT. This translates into CASSQDWWASGTGELFF.